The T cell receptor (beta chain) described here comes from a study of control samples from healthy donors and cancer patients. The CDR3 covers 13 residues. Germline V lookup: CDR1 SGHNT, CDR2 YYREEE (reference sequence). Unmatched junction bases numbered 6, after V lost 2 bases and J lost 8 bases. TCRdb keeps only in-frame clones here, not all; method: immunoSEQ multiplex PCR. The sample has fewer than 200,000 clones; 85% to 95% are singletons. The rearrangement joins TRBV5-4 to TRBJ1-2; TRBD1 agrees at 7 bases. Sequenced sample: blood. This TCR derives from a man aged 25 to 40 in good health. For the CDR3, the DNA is TGTGCCAGCAGCTTATTACAGGGGAGAGGCTACACCTTC. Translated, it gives CASSLLQGRGYTF.